The T cell receptor (beta chain) described here comes from a study of blood T cell repertoires in COVID-19. CDR3 length: 18 amino acids. J gave up 5 bases and V 1 base, and 11 bases lay outside the gene matches. The V gene's germline CDR1 is LGHDT and CDR2 YNNKEL (reference sequence). Under the authors' procedure: Researchers report that nucleated cell counts were estimated from reference gene primer amplification. Some clones are missing from TCRdb's copy, which holds only in-frame ones; the method was immunoSEQ multiplex PCR. V, J and clone size were drawn from that table, and D and trimming were deduced from the DNA. Here the sample spans approximately 16,000 clones, roughly nine tenths being singletons.

The genes are TRBV3-1 (or the pseudogene TRBV3-2) and TRBJ2-5; 12 positions agree with TRBD1. The sample comprised peripheral blood. The receptor comes from a man in his sixties with acute or convalescent COVID-19. The CDR3 bases are TGTGCCAGCAGCCAAGTCTCTGGGACAGGGGGCTCTCGGGAGACCCAGTACTTC. Amino acids: CASSQVSGTGGSRETQYF.